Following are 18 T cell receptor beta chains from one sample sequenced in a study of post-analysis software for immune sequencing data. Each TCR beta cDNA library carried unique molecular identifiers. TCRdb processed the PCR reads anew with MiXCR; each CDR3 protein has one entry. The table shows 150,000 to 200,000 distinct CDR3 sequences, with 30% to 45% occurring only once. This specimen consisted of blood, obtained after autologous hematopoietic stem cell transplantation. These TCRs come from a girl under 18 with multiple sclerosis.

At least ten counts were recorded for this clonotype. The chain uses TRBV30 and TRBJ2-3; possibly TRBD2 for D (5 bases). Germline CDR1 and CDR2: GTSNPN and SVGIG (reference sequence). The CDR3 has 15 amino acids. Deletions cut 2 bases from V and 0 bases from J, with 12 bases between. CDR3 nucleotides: TGTGCCTGGAGTATCGCCGGGGTGAGCACAGATACGCAGTATTTT. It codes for CAWSIAGVSTDTQYF.

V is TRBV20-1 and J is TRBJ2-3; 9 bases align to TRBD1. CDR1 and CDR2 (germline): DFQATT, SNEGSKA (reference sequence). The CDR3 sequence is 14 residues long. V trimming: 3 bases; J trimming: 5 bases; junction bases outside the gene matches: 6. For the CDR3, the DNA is TGCAGTGCTAGGAAGGGACAGGGTGGAGATACGCAGTATTTT. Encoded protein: CSARKGQGGDTQYF.

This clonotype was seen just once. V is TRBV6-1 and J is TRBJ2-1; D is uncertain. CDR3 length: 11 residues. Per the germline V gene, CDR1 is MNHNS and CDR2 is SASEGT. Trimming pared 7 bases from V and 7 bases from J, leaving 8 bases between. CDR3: CASIGANEQFF. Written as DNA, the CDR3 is TGTGCCAGCATAGGCGCGAATGAGCAGTTCTTC.

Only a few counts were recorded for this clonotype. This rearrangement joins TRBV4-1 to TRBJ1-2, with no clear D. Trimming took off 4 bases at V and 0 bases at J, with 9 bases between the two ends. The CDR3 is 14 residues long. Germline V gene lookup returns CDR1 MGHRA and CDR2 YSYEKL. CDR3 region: CASSPWYTNYGYTF. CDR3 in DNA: TGCGCCAGCAGCCCGTGGTACACTAACTATGGCTACACCTTC.

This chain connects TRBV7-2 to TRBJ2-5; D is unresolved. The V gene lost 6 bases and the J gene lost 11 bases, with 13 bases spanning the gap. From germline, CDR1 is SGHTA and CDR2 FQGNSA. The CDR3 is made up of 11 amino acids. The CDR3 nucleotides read TGTGCCAGCAGTTACGGACCTGAGCAGTACTTC. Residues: CASSYGPEQYF.

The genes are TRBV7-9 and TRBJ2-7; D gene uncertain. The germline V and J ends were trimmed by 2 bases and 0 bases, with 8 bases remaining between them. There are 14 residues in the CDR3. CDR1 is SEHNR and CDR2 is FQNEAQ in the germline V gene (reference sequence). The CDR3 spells CASSLSSVSYEQYF. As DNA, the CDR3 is TGTGCCAGCAGCTTATCCTCAGTCTCCTACGAGCAGTACTTC.

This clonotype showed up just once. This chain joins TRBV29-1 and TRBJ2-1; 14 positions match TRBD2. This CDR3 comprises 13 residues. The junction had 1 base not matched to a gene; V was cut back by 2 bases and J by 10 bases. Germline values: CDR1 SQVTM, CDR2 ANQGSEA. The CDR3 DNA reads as TGCAGCGTTGAACGGACTAGCGGGGGGGAGCAGTTCTTC. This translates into CSVERTSGGEQFF.

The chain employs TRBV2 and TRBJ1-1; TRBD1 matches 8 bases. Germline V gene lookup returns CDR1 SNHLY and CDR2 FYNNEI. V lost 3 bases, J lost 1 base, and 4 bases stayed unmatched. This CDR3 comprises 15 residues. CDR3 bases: TGTGCCAGCAGTGAGCAGGGGGCTAAGAACACTGAAGCTTTCTTT. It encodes CASSEQGAKNTEAFF. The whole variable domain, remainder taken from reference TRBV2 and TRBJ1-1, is EPEVTQTPSHQVTQMGQEVILRCVPISNHLYFYWYRQILGQKVEFLVSFYNNEISEKSEIFDDQFSVERPDGSNFTLKIRSTKLEDSAMYFCASSEQGAKNTEAFFGQGTRLTVV.

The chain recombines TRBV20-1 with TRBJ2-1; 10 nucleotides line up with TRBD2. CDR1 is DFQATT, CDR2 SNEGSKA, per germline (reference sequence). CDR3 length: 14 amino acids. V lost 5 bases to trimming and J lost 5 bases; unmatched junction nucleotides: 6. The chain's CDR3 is CSASPGTSDNEQFF. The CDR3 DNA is TGCAGTGCTTCTCCCGGGACTAGCGACAATGAGCAGTTCTTC.

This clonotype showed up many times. This chain's CDR3 is CASGNLDEQYF. The CDR3 coding sequence is TGCGCCAGCGGGAACTTAGACGAGCAGTACTTC. The rearrangement joins TRBV10-2 to TRBJ2-7; no reliable D call. The ends were cut back, 8 bases at V and 5 bases at J, with 10 bases in the middle. Germline V gene sequence: CDR1 WSHSY, CDR2 SAAADI. The CDR3 spans 11 residues.

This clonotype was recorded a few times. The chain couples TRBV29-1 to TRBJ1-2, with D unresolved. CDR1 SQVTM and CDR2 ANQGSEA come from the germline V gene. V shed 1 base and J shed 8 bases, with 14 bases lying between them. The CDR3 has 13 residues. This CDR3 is CSVEGLTLGGYTF. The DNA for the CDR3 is TGCAGCGTTGAAGGGCTAACCCTCGGCGGCTACACCTTC. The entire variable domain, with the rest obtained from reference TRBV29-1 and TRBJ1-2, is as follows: SAVISQKPSRDICQRGTSLTIQCQVDSQVTMMFWYRQQPGQSLTLIATANQGSEATYESGFVIDKFPISRPNLTFSTLTVSNMSPEDSSIYLCSVEGLTLGGYTFGSGTRLTVV.

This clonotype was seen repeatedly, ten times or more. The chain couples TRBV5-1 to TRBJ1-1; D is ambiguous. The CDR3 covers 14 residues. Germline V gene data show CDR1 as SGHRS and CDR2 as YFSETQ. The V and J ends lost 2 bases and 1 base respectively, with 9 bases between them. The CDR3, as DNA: TGCGCCAGCAGCTTCGCCAGAACGAACACTGAAGCTTTCTTT. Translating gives CASSFARTNTEAFF.

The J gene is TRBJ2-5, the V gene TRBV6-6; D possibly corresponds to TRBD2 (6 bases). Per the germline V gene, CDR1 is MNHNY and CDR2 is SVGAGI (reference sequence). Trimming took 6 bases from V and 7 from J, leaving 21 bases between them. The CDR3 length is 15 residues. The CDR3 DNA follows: TGTGCCAGCAGGCCCCAGAACGGGGGAACGGGGACCCAGTACTTC. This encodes CASRPQNGGTGTQYF.

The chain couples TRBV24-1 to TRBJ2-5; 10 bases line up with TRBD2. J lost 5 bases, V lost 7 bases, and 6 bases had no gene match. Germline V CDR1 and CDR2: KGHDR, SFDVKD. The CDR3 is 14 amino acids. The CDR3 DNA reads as TGTGCCACCAGCTGGACTAGCGGTGACGAGACCCAGTACTTC. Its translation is CATSWTSGDETQYF.

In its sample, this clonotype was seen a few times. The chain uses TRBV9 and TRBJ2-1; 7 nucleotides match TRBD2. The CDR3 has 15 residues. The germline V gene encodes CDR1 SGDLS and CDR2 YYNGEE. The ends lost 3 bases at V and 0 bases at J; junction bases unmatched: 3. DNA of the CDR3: TGTGCCAGCAGCGCCGGGACTACCTCCTACAATGAGCAGTTCTTC. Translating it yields CASSAGTTSYNEQFF.

The CDR3: CASRRDPMQFF. DNA for the CDR3: TGTGCCAGCAGGAGGGACCCGATGCAGTTCTTC. The V and J genes are TRBV3-1 and TRBJ2-1; D is perhaps TRBD1 or TRBD2 (5 bases each). CDR3 length: 11 amino acids. CDR1 and CDR2 (germline): LGHDT, YNNKEL (reference sequence). Trimming shortened V by 6 bases and J by 12 bases, and 12 bases separated the two germline ends.

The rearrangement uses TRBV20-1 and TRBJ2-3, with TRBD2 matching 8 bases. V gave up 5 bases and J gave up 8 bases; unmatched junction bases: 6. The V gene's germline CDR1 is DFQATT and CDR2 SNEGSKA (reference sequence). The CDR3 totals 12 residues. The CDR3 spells CSAFTGTSTQYF. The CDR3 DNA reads TGCAGTGCTTTCACCGGGACTAGTACGCAGTATTTT.

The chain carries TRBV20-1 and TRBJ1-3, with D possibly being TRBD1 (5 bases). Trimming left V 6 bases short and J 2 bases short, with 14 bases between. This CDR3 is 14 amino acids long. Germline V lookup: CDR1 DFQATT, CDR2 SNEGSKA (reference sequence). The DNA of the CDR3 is TGCAGTGCCGGCACGGGGGTGACTGGAAACACCATATATTTT. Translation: CSAGTGVTGNTIYF.